The 32 T cell receptor beta chains below were found in one sample sequenced in a study of regulatory T cells in long-lasting Graves disease. Time point denoted: persistent/refractory GD, antithyroid drugs over 5 years with positive TRAb. The TCR library was prepared using RNA isolated from PBMCs. Building of the TCR beta libraries involved iRepertoire HTBI primers and Arm-PCR of CDR3 regions. TCRdb reprocessed the multiplex PCR reads via MiXCR and lists one record per CDR3 protein. The sample holds over 300,000 distinct CDR3 sequences, 20% seen once. The source material was peripheral blood mononuclear cells (PBMCs), sampled when the disease was refractory, from a patient treated with antithyroid drugs. Receptors originate from a female donor with Graves disease.

This clonotype was recorded a few times. DNA for the CDR3: TGTGCCAGCAAGATAGCGGACATTCACGATACGCAGTATTTT. Protein product: CASKIADIHDTQYF. The rearrangement links TRBV2 to TRBJ2-3, with TRBD2 as a possible D gene (6 bases). Trimming pared 7 bases from V and 6 bases from J, leaving 17 bases between. The CDR3 extends over 14 amino acids. Germline-derived CDR1 and CDR2 are SNHLY and FYNNEI.

The chain has TRBV7-8 and TRBJ2-2, with 9 nucleotides matching TRBD2. Germline CDR1 reads SGHVS; CDR2 reads FQNEAQ. V shed 2 bases, J shed 7 bases, and the junction held 11 bases outside the gene matches. The CDR3 has 17 residues. CDR3 in amino acids: CASSLRGGVGESGELFF. CDR3 DNA sequence: TGTGCCAGCAGCTTACGCGGGGGGGTCGGGGAAAGCGGGGAGCTGTTTTTT. Full variable domain (outside the CDR3, taken from reference TRBV7-8 and TRBJ2-2): GAGVSQSPRYKVAKRGQDVALRCDPISGHVSLFWYQQALGQGPEFLTYFQNEAQLDKSGLPSDRFFAERPEGSVSTLKIQRTQQEDSAVYLCASSLRGGVGESGELFFGEGSRLTVL.

This clonotype was counted many times. The rearrangement links TRBV12-3 or TRBV12-4 to TRBJ1-5; 9 positions agree with TRBD1. The length of the CDR3 is 16 residues. Unmatched junction bases numbered 5, after V lost 5 bases and J lost 0 bases. CDR3 in DNA: TGTGCCAGCAGTCCGGGACAGGGATATAGCAATCAGCCCCAGCATTTT. This sequence encodes CASSPGQGYSNQPQHF.

V is TRBV19 and J is TRBJ1-5; the D is unclear. This CDR3 region has 16 residues. Trimming took off 6 bases at V and 0 bases at J, with 15 bases between the two ends. Germline CDR1 is LNHDA and CDR2 is SQIVND (reference sequence). The CDR3 is CASSQISWVSNQPQHF. CDR3 DNA sequence: TGTGCCAGTAGCCAGATCTCGTGGGTTAGCAATCAGCCCCAGCATTTT.

The genes are TRBV20-1 and TRBJ2-7; TRBD2 aligns across 8 bases. Germline V gene sequence: CDR1 DFQATT, CDR2 SNEGSKA (reference sequence). The CDR3 totals 12 residues. The V gene end was trimmed by 5 bases and the J gene end by 3 bases; junction bases not matched to a gene: 3. CDR3 sequence: CSALSGNYEQYF. The DNA of the CDR3 is TGCAGTGCTCTTAGCGGGAACTACGAGCAGTACTTC.

J is TRBJ1-1 and V is TRBV6-1; 9 bases fit TRBD1. The V segment lost 8 bases and the J segment 1 base; nucleotides outside the gene matches: 11. In germline, CDR1 is MNHNS, CDR2 SASEGT. The CDR3 is 16 residues long. The CDR3 DNA reads TGTGCCAGCGAACAAAGGATGGGACAGGGGAACACTGAAGCTTTCTTT. This translates into CASEQRMGQGNTEAFF.

The V and J genes are TRBV25-1 and TRBJ1-3, with unresolved D. V was cut by 2 bases and J by 4 bases, with 12 bases left in between. The CDR3 spans 15 residues. Germline CDR1 is MGHDK and CDR2 is SYGVNS. The CDR3 region is CASSETKVAGNTIYF. The CDR3 nucleotides read TGTGCCAGCAGTGAAACCAAGGTGGCCGGAAACACCATATATTTT.

This clonotype was detected a few times. The genes are TRBV5-1 and TRBJ1-1; 9 bases fit TRBD1. The germline V gene encodes CDR1 SGHRS and CDR2 YFSETQ. The V and J ends lost 3 bases and 6 bases, in that order; junction bases with no gene match: 9. The CDR3 totals 15 residues. CDR3 DNA sequence: TGCGCCAGCAGCTCCCGTACAGGGGGCTTCGCTGAAGCTTTCTTT. Protein: CASSSRTGGFAEAFF. Full variable domain (remainder filled in from reference TRBV5-1 and TRBJ1-1): KAGVTQTPRYLIKTRGQQVTLSCSPISGHRSVSWYQQTPGQGLQFLFEYFSETQRNKGNFPGRFSGRQFSNSRSEMNVSTLELGDSALYLCASSSRTGGFAEAFFGQGTRLTVV.

This clonotype was detected many times. This chain links TRBV2 with TRBJ2-7, with 7 bases that match TRBD1. Germline V lookup: CDR1 SNHLY, CDR2 FYNNEI. V shed 3 bases and J 2 bases; nucleotides not matched to a gene: 4. This CDR3 has 14 amino acids. CDR3 loop: CASSDYRGAYEQYF. The CDR3 bases are TGTGCCAGCAGTGATTACAGGGGAGCCTACGAGCAGTACTTC.

This clonotype showed up many times. V usage is TRBV28 and J usage is TRBJ2-7, with 7 bases matching TRBD1. In germline, CDR1 is MDHEN, CDR2 SYDVKM. CDR3 length: 15 amino acids. Trimming at V came to 6 bases and at J to 5 bases, leaving 13 bases not matched to a gene. The CDR3 protein is CASRETGDFEDEQYF. The CDR3 coding sequence is TGTGCCAGCAGGGAAACAGGGGATTTTGAGGACGAGCAGTACTTC.

The rearrangement links TRBV3-1 to TRBJ2-3; 8 positions agree with TRBD2. The V segment lost 1 base and the J segment 2 bases; nucleotides outside the gene matches: 5. The CDR3 totals 16 residues. The germline V gene has CDR1 LGHDT and CDR2 YNNKEL (reference sequence). The CDR3, as DNA: TGTGCCAGCAGCCAAGGATTAGCGGGACCCACAGATACGCAGTATTTT. It is translated as CASSQGLAGPTDTQYF.

There are many counts of this clonotype. The chain joins TRBV5-1 to TRBJ2-2, with unresolved D. Germline CDR1 SGHRS, CDR2 YFSETQ. The CDR3 runs 15 residues. Trimming shortened V by 0 bases and J by 1 base, and 7 bases separated the two germline ends. The CDR3 loop reads CASSLGAVNTGELFF. The CDR3 coding sequence is TGCGCCAGCAGCTTGGGGGCAGTGAACACCGGGGAGCTGTTTTTT.

V usage is TRBV24-1 and J usage is TRBJ2-6; 7 bases map to TRBD1. Germline CDR1 reads KGHDR; CDR2 reads SFDVKD. V was pared by 4 bases and J by 0 bases, with 5 bases of the junction left unmatched. The CDR3 sequence is 17 residues long. In nucleotides, the CDR3 is TGTGCCACCAGTGAGGGACAGAGGTTCTCTGGGGCCAACGTCCTGACTTTC. It is translated as CATSEGQRFSGANVLTF.

The chain employs TRBV28 and TRBJ2-5; TRBD1 matches 7 bases. V lost 7 bases to trimming and J lost 4 bases; unmatched junction nucleotides: 6. The CDR3 extends over 13 amino acids. The germline V gene has CDR1 MDHEN and CDR2 SYDVKM. This CDR3 reads CASKVWDRETQYF. In DNA, the CDR3 is TGTGCCAGCAAGGTTTGGGACAGAGAGACCCAGTACTTC.

To note about this clonotype: A much bigger clone sits one base away, suggesting this may be a read error. The chain uses TRBV2 and TRBJ2-1; no firm D call. The tail of the sequence fits TRBJ2-5 better, so the J call may be wrong. The germline V gene has CDR1 SNHLY and CDR2 FYNNEI. The CDR3 length is 12 residues. CDR3 coding DNA: TGTGCCAGCAAATTGTCGGTTAGGGCCCAGTACTTC. This gives the protein CASKLSVRAQYF.

This clonotype appeared many times. The V gene is TRBV29-1, the J gene TRBJ2-7; D is possibly TRBD1 (5 bases). V lost 4 bases and J 6 bases, leaving 13 bases between the germline ends. Germline V gives CDR1 SQVTM, CDR2 ANQGSEA. The CDR3 loop spans 12 amino acids. The CDR3 sequence is CSVGRGASEQYF. CDR3 sequence (DNA): TGCAGCGTTGGTAGGGGTGCTAGCGAGCAGTACTTC.

This clonotype was detected a few times. This rearrangement joins TRBV11-2 to TRBJ1-2, with TRBD1 identical over 8 bases. The germline gives CDR1 SGHAT, CDR2 FQNNGV. The CDR3 covers 15 residues. V lost 3 bases to trimming and J lost 2 bases; unmatched junction nucleotides: 5. The CDR3 DNA follows: TGTGCCAGCAGCTTCCGACAGGGGAAGAACTATGGCTACACCTTC. Its protein is CASSFRQGKNYGYTF.

The V call is TRBV6-1, the J call TRBJ1-5, with a weak D call TRBD1 (5 bases). This CDR3 contains 12 residues. Trimming pared 7 bases from V and 11 bases from J, leaving 15 bases between. The germline CDR1 and CDR2 sequences are MNHNS and SASEGT. CDR3 DNA sequence: TGTGCCAGCATCGACGGACATTGGACCCAGCATTTT. It specifies CASIDGHWTQHF.

Many counts were recorded for this clonotype. The germline gene is not matched at one end of the junction; a read error may be the cause. The J gene is TRBJ1-6, the V gene TRBV30; no clear D. The CDR3 runs to 11 residues. Germline CDR1 and CDR2: GTSNPN and SVGIG (reference sequence). The CDR3 reads CTWTVNSPLHF. The CDR3 region has the DNA TGTACCTGGACCGTCAATTCACCCCTCCACTTT.

This clonotype was counted a few times. The chain has TRBV15 and TRBJ2-5, with D maybe TRBD2 (7 bases). The V and J ends lost 0 bases and 4 bases respectively, with 15 bases between them. CDR1 is LNHNV and CDR2 is YYDKDF in the germline V gene (reference sequence). The CDR3 has 16 residues. Here the CDR3 reads CATSREGGGAAETQYF. The CDR3 bases are TGTGCCACCAGCAGAGAGGGTGGGGGGGCCGCAGAGACCCAGTACTTC.

This clonotype was observed many times. This chain connects TRBV20-1 to TRBJ2-5; TRBD1 or TRBD2 may be the D gene (5 bases each). Germline lookup yields CDR1 DFQATT and CDR2 SNEGSKA (reference sequence). Between the trimmed V and J ends, which lost 6 bases and 5 bases, there was a span of 16 bases. CDR3 size: 13 residues. CDR3 sequence (DNA): TGCAGTGCCCTCCGGGGCCGTTCGGAGACCCAGTACTTC. The encoded protein is CSALRGRSETQYF.

The chain has TRBV6-1 and TRBJ1-1, with D unclear. Per the germline V gene, CDR1 is MNHNS and CDR2 is SASEGT. V lost 8 bases and J 1 base, leaving 8 bases between the germline ends. The CDR3 has 12 residues. The CDR3 sequence: CASSRPNTEAFF. The CDR3 nucleotides are TGTGCCAGCTCCAGGCCGAACACTGAAGCTTTCTTT.

This clonotype was recorded a few times. The chain links TRBV6-2 or TRBV6-3 to TRBJ1-5; the D gene is possibly TRBD1 (5 bases). Germline V gene lookup returns CDR1 MNHEY and CDR2 SVGEGT. V was cut by 4 bases and J by 4 bases, with 23 bases left in between. The CDR3 spans 18 residues. CDR3 amino acids: CASSSVPRASGRNQPQHF. CDR3 DNA sequence: TGTGCCAGCAGTTCCGTCCCCAGGGCTTCAGGTCGGAATCAGCCCCAGCATTTT.

This clonotype was picked up many times. The chain combines TRBV2 with TRBJ2-7; TRBD2 aligns across 12 bases. Germline loops: CDR1 SNHLY, CDR2 FYNNEI. CDR3 size: 17 residues. Trimming took 3 bases from V and 4 from J; bases not matched to a gene: 10. CDR3 sequence: CASSDTSGRRLGYEQYF. In DNA form, the CDR3 reads TGTGCCAGCAGTGACACTAGCGGGAGGCGGTTGGGGTACGAGCAGTACTTC.

The sample holds many counts of this clonotype. The chain carries TRBV2 and TRBJ1-6; D is unclear. Trimming stripped 9 bases from V and 6 bases from J, with 15 bases between. The CDR3 loop spans 14 amino acids. Germline CDR1 and CDR2: SNHLY and FYNNEI. The CDR3 DNA follows: TGTGCCAGGGACGCTGGGCCCGGTAATTCACCCCTCCACTTT. It yields the protein CARDAGPGNSPLHF.

This clonotype occurred a few times. V usage is TRBV7-9 and J usage is TRBJ2-7, with 8 bases that match TRBD1. The CDR3 spans 13 residues. V gave up 4 bases and J gave up 6 bases; unmatched junction bases: 5. Germline CDR1 reads SEHNR; CDR2 reads FQNEAQ (reference sequence). In DNA, the CDR3 is TGTGCCAGCAGCTCGCCAACAGGGGGCGAGCAGTACTTC. Translating gives CASSSPTGGEQYF.

In its sample, this clonotype was seen many times. V and J are TRBV2 and TRBJ1-5, with a weak D call TRBD1 (5 bases). CDR1 is SNHLY and CDR2 is FYNNEI in the germline V gene. This CDR3 region has 14 residues. V lost 7 bases and J 0 bases, leaving 10 bases between the germline ends. The CDR3 nucleotides read TGTGCCAGCACGGGGGGTTATAGCAATCAGCCCCAGCATTTT. Its protein is CASTGGYSNQPQHF.

The sample holds many counts of this clonotype. This rearrangement joins TRBV3-1 to TRBJ2-7, with a tentative D call TRBD1 (6 bases). Germline V CDR1 and CDR2: LGHDT, YNNKEL (reference sequence). The CDR3 length is 15 residues. Trimming cost V 6 bases and J 2 bases, with 17 bases left between them. The CDR3 loop is CASRLQGIGPYEQYF. The CDR3 coding sequence is TGTGCCAGCAGACTACAGGGAATTGGTCCCTACGAGCAGTACTTC.

The CDR3 loop reads CASSFLSQEIMFGNTIYF. CDR3 DNA: TGTGCCAGCAGCTTTCTATCACAGGAGATTATGTTCGGAAACACCATATATTTT. This chain joins TRBV7-2 and TRBJ1-3; tentatively, D is TRBD1 (5 bases). V lost 3 bases to trimming and J lost 4 bases, with 22 bases between them. The CDR3 has 18 residues. Looked up from germline, CDR1 is SGHTA and CDR2 is FQGNSA.

This clonotype was detected only a few times. The genes are TRBV6-2 or TRBV6-3 and TRBJ2-2; D gene uncertain. Looked up from germline, CDR1 is MNHEY and CDR2 is SVGEGT. The CDR3 spans 13 residues. V was clipped by 8 bases and J by 4 bases, with 11 bases between them. CDR3 coding DNA: TGTGCCAGCGTGCGGCACGTCACCGGGGAGCTGTTTTTT. It encodes CASVRHVTGELFF.

The CDR3, as DNA: TGTGCCAGTAGTATAGGGCGGCAGGGGGCCTACGAGCAGTACTTC. Translated, it gives CASSIGRQGAYEQYF. V usage is TRBV19 and J usage is TRBJ2-7, with 7 bases aligning to TRBD1. This CDR3 contains 15 residues. Trimming took 1 base from V and 2 from J; bases not matched to a gene: 5. Germline lookup yields CDR1 LNHDA and CDR2 SQIVND (reference sequence).

This clonotype has just a few counts. The chain joins TRBV6-1 to TRBJ1-3; a possible D gene is TRBD1 (5 bases). V dropped 9 bases and J dropped 0 bases, with 15 bases sitting between them. The CDR3 length is 15 residues. In germline, CDR1 is MNHNS, CDR2 SASEGT. The CDR3 sequence: CASFTGSYSGNTIYF. CDR3 sequence (DNA): TGTGCCAGTTTCACAGGCTCGTACTCTGGAAACACCATATATTTT.